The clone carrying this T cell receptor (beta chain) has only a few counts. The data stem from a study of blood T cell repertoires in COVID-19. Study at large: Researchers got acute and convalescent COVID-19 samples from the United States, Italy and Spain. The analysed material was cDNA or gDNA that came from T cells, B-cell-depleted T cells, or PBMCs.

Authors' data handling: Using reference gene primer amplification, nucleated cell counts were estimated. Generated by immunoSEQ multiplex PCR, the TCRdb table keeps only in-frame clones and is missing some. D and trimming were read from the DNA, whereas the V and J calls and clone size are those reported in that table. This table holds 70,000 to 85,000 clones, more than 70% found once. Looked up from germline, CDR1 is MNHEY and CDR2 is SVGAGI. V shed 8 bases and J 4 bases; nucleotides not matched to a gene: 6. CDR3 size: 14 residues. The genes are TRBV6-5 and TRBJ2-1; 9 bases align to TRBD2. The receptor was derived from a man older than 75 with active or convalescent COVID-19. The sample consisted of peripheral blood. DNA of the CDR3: TGTGCCAGCTCGCGGCGGGAGGGATACAATGAGCAGTTCTTC. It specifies CASSRREGYNEQFF.